The present T cell receptor (beta chain) was sequenced within a study of CD8+ T cells in alopecia areata. The CDR3 totals 16 residues. CDR1 is LNHNV, CDR2 YYDKDF, per germline (reference sequence). V lost 1 base to trimming and J lost 0 bases, with 10 bases between them. Sequencing templates came from extracted RNA that was reverse transcribed into cDNA. Repertoires were generated with immunoSEQ multiplex PCR, while TCRdb's copy carries only in-frame clones and drops some. The sample shows around 140,000 clones, approximately 50% of them seen only once. Sorted out of PBMCs were CD4+ T cells and CD8+ T cells.

The clonotype was recovered from a human donor with alopecia areata. The rearrangement uses TRBV15 and TRBJ2-1, with unresolved D. The sequenced sample was CD4+ T cells sorted from blood, obtained at week 0. In DNA, the CDR3 is TGTGCCACCAGCAGAGGAGCTTCGAGCTCCTACAATGAGCAGTTCTTC. Translating gives CATSRGASSSYNEQFF.